The 18 T cell receptor beta chains reported below all come from one sample, sequenced in a study of post-analysis software for immune sequencing data. Study results and caveats: In patients, TRBV5-6, TRBV5-1 and TRBV20-1 belonged to roughly five TRBV segments found more frequently than in controls.

No antigen has been assigned to these receptors. Incorporated into the TCR beta cDNA libraries were unique molecular identifiers, which served to reduce PCR and sequencing biases. TCRdb re-derived calls from the PCR reads in MiXCR, one entry per CDR3 protein. Of approximately 630,000 distinct CDR3 sequences listed, 55% to 60% are singletons. Sequenced input: blood. Receptors were obtained from a girl aged 2 to 9 with multiple sclerosis.

This clonotype came up a few times. The chain recombines TRBV29-1 with TRBJ2-5; D may be TRBD1 or TRBD2 (5 bases each). The DNA matches TRBJ2-7 better at its end, which makes the J call doubtful. Germline V lookup: CDR1 SQVTM, CDR2 ANQGSEA. CDR3 length: 13 residues. This CDR3 reads CSVAGTSVYEQYF. The CDR3 nucleotides read TGCAGCGTGGCTGGGACCTCTGTCTACGAGCAGTACTTC.

The V and J genes are TRBV12-3 or TRBV12-4 and TRBJ1-4; tentative D call: TRBD1 (6 bases). V was clipped by 5 bases and J by 9 bases, with 10 bases between them. This CDR3 region has 12 residues. CDR3: CASSRDTQKLFF. DNA of the CDR3: TGTGCCAGCAGTCGGGACACCCAAAAACTGTTTTTT.

This clonotype has a handful of counts. The chain has TRBV7-9 and TRBJ2-5; no clear D gene. The CDR3 totals 14 residues. V gave up 1 base and J gave up 1 base, with 7 bases separating them. Per the germline V gene, CDR1 is SEHNR and CDR2 is FQNEAQ (reference sequence). The DNA for the CDR3 is TGTGCCAGCAGCTTAGTGAAATTCCAAGAGACCCAGTACTTC. Translation: CASSLVKFQETQYF.

The chain combines TRBV19 with TRBJ2-5, with unresolved D. The better agreement between TRBJ2-7 and the DNA end casts doubt on the J call. This CDR3 has 13 residues. CDR1 and CDR2 from the germline V gene are LNHDA and SQIVND (reference sequence). The CDR3 is CASSMGNIYEQYF. The DNA of the CDR3 is TGTGCCAGTAGTATGGGCAATATCTACGAGCAGTACTTC.

The genes are TRBV7-2 and TRBJ2-7; TRBD2 aligns across 8 bases. The CDR3 totals 15 residues. V lost 2 bases and J lost 3; bases outside the gene matches: 6. Germline CDR1 SGHTA, CDR2 FQGNSA. CDR3 loop: CASSLNGGRSYEQYF. DNA for the CDR3: TGTGCCAGCAGCTTAAACGGCGGGAGGAGCTACGAGCAGTACTTC.

On this clonotype: Sequence at one end of the junction differs from germline and may be a read error. This sequence joins TRBV10-2 and TRBJ2-5; the D is unclear. Germline CDR1 is WSHSY and CDR2 is SAAADI. CDR3 length: 14 residues. In DNA, the CDR3 is TGCGCCGGCAGTGATCGGTCTACCCAAGAGACCCAGTACTTC. It yields the protein CAGSDRSTQETQYF.

The rearrangement joins TRBV24-1 to TRBJ2-3; D is ambiguous. Germline V gives CDR1 KGHDR, CDR2 SFDVKD. V lost 5 bases to trimming and J lost 3 bases, with 8 bases between them. This CDR3 spans 13 amino acids. The CDR3 coding sequence is TGTGCCACCAGTGCCCTTGGAACAGATACGCAGTATTTT. It is translated as CATSALGTDTQYF.

This clonotype was recorded once. This chain uses TRBV5-5 with TRBJ1-1; TRBD1 might be the D (5 bases). The V gene's germline CDR1 is SGHKS and CDR2 YYEKEE (reference sequence). Trimming cost V 2 bases and J 6 bases, with 11 bases left between them. The CDR3 length is 13 residues. The CDR3 here is CASSFSYRPEAFF. Written as DNA, the CDR3 is TGTGCCAGCAGCTTTTCTTACAGGCCTGAAGCTTTCTTT. Full variable domain (outside the CDR3, taken from reference TRBV5-5 and TRBJ1-1): DAGVTQSPTHLIKTRGQQVTLRCSPISGHKSVSWYQQVLGQGPQFIFQYYEKEERGRGNFPDRFSARQFPNYSSELNVNALLLGDSALYLCASSFSYRPEAFFGQGTRLTVV.

The V gene is TRBV20-1, the J gene TRBJ2-3; 7 nucleotides match TRBD2. The CDR3 spans 15 residues. Germline CDR1 and CDR2: DFQATT and SNEGSKA (reference sequence). With V trimmed by 6 bases and J by 3 bases, 12 bases remained unmatched. This CDR3 reads CSAQVGLAVTDTQYF. The DNA of the CDR3 is TGCAGTGCCCAAGTAGGGCTAGCGGTGACAGATACGCAGTATTTT.

The genes are TRBV4-1 and TRBJ2-4, with D perhaps assigned TRBD1 or TRBD2 (5 bases each). The better agreement between TRBJ2-7 and the DNA end casts doubt on the J call. CDR1 is MGHRA and CDR2 is YSYEKL in the germline V gene. CDR3 size: 14 residues. The CDR3 spells CASSQEMGDYEQYF. The CDR3 bases are TGCGCCAGCAGCCAAGAAATGGGGGATTACGAGCAGTACTTC.

The gene calls are TRBV29-1 and TRBJ1-2, with D perhaps TRBD1 (6 bases). From germline, CDR1 is SQVTM and CDR2 ANQGSEA. The ends were cut back, 7 bases at V and 8 bases at J, with 17 bases in the middle. CDR3 length: 12 residues. The CDR3, as DNA: TGCAGCGCAGAGGGGGGCTCTAAGGGCTACACCTTC. This encodes CSAEGGSKGYTF.

This clonotype has only a few counts. The chain employs TRBV5-4 and TRBJ2-7, with TRBD2 matching 7 bases. The germline gives CDR1 SGHNT, CDR2 YYREEE (reference sequence). With V trimmed by 0 bases and J by 4 bases, 13 bases remained unmatched. The CDR3 totals 17 residues. As DNA, the CDR3 is TGTGCCAGCAGCTTGGGCAGTACGGGGAGCGGGACTTACGAGCAGTACTTC. This gives the protein CASSLGSTGSGTYEQYF. The full variable domain, completed using reference TRBV5-4 and TRBJ2-7, is ETGVTQSPTHLIKTRGQQVTLRCSSQSGHNTVSWYQQALGQGPQFIFQYYREEENGRGNFPPRFSGLQFPNYSSELNVNALELDDSALYLCASSLGSTGSGTYEQYFGPGTRLTVT.

With regard to this clonotype: A read error may produce the germline difference seen at one junction end. The chain's CDR3 is CASGLGPSGRAYNEQFF. The CDR3 DNA reads TGCGCCAGCGGCTTGGGCCCTAGCGGGAGGGCCTACAATGAGCAGTTCTTC. This chain connects TRBV5-1 to TRBJ2-1; 12 nucleotides match TRBD2. The CDR3 has 17 residues. Germline V CDR1 and CDR2: SGHRS, YFSETQ. The full variable domain, its missing parts supplied by reference TRBV5-1 and TRBJ2-1, is KAGVTQTPRYLIKTRGQQVTLSCSPISGHRSVSWYQQTPGQGLQFLFEYFSETQRNKGNFPGRFSGRQFSNSRSEMNVSTLELGDSALYLCASGLGPSGRAYNEQFFGPGTRLTVL.

V and J are TRBV13 and TRBJ1-1, with 10 bases identical to TRBD1. The CDR3 is 16 amino acids. Germline CDR1 PRHDT, CDR2 FYEKMQ (reference sequence). The V and J ends lost 4 bases and 4 bases, in that order; junction bases with no gene match: 9. As DNA, the CDR3 is TGTGCCAGCAGCTCGGGACAGGGGCCGTGGGGCACTGAAGCTTTCTTT. This codes for CASSSGQGPWGTEAFF.

The chain combines TRBV5-5 with TRBJ2-4; D may be TRBD1 (5 bases). The closer fit of TRBJ2-5 to the DNA end suggests the J call may be wrong. The CDR3 runs 13 residues. CDR1 is SGHKS and CDR2 is YYEKEE in the germline V gene (reference sequence). In DNA form, the CDR3 reads TGTGCCAGCAGCTTGTGGCAGGGAGAGACCCAGTACTTC. Translated, it gives CASSLWQGETQYF.

The rearrangement uses TRBV20-1 and TRBJ2-5; weak D call: TRBD2 (6 bases). CDR3 length equals 14 residues. The germline V gene has CDR1 DFQATT and CDR2 SNEGSKA (reference sequence). Trimming cost V 5 bases and J 0 bases, with 13 bases left between them. The chain's CDR3 is CSAGRDRYQETQYF. CDR3 coding DNA: TGCAGTGCTGGGCGGGACCGGTACCAAGAGACCCAGTACTTC.

V gene TRBV18 combines with J gene TRBJ1-6; TRBD1 might be the D (6 bases). V was clipped by 6 bases and J by 11 bases, with 17 bases between them. CDR3 size: 14 residues. The V gene's germline CDR1 is KGHSH and CDR2 LQKENI. The CDR3 bases are TGTGCCAGCTCCCCCTGGGGGGACAAGGCACCCCTCCACTTT. Residues: CASSPWGDKAPLHF.

This chain connects TRBV4-3 to TRBJ2-1; D ambiguous. Trimming stripped 0 bases from V and 2 bases from J, with 11 bases between. Germline loops: CDR1 LGHNA, CDR2 YSLEER. The CDR3 runs to 16 residues. The CDR3 spells CASSQDTLTAYNEQFF. CDR3 nucleotide sequence: TGCGCCAGCAGCCAAGATACCCTAACAGCCTACAATGAGCAGTTCTTC.